This T cell receptor (beta chain) was retrieved from a study of blood T cell repertoires in COVID-19. Seattle-derived patients entered the study during active infection and were followed longitudinally. Germline V gives CDR1 SGHRS, CDR2 YFSETQ. V lost 6 bases, J lost 0 bases, and 15 bases lay in between. The CDR3 runs to 15 residues. This clone was seen repeatedly, ten times or more. TCRdb keeps only in-frame clones here, not all; method: immunoSEQ multiplex PCR. The top ten hold around 4.5% of the sample, which has some 130,000 clones, more than 85% seen once. This chain joins TRBV5-1 and TRBJ1-1, with TRBD1 as a possible D gene (5 bases). What was sequenced was peripheral blood. This clonotype was sampled from a man aged 55-75 years with COVID-19, enrolled during active disease. The CDR3 sequence is CASNHGGRMNTEAFF. The CDR3 bases are TGCGCCAGCAATCACGGGGGTCGAATGAACACTGAAGCTTTCTTT.